This entry lists 2 T cell receptor beta chains sequenced from one sample in a study of OX40 agonist ivuxolimab in advanced cancers. Libraries were prepared through the immunoSEQ multiplex PCR assay. TCRdb took this table from immuneACCESS and kept in-frame rearrangements with V and J called. Such tables lack part of the clones; where checked against another copy, unresolved V genes explain under half of the gap, and the rest is unexplained. In this sample the table shows around 16,000 clones, roughly three quarters of which occur a single time. The top ten constitute 35% to 45% of the sample. The sample in question was CD4+ or CD8+ T cells sorted from blood, obtained in a trial of the OX40 agonist ivuxolimab. The receptors here all came from an adult with an advanced solid tumor such as melanoma, head and neck, liver or kidney cancer.

This sequence joins TRBV6-5 and TRBJ2-5; either TRBD1 or TRBD2 may fit D (7 bases each). The CDR3 runs 15 residues. V was clipped by 4 bases and J by 3 bases, with 15 bases between them. Looked up from germline, CDR1 is MNHEY and CDR2 is SVGAGI. The CDR3 DNA is TGTGCCAGCAGTTCCCCCCAGGGGGGGGAAGAGACCCAGTACTTC. The encoded protein is CASSSPQGGEETQYF.

The chain joins TRBV25-1 to TRBJ2-7, with a tentative D call TRBD1 (5 bases). V was shortened by 5 bases and J by 0 bases, with 14 bases between the two germline ends. The CDR3 consists of 15 residues. Germline V gene lookup returns CDR1 MGHDK and CDR2 SYGVNS. CDR3 loop: CASSSERGLSYEQYF. The DNA of the CDR3 is TGTGCCAGCAGTTCAGAAAGGGGTCTCTCCTACGAGCAGTACTTC.